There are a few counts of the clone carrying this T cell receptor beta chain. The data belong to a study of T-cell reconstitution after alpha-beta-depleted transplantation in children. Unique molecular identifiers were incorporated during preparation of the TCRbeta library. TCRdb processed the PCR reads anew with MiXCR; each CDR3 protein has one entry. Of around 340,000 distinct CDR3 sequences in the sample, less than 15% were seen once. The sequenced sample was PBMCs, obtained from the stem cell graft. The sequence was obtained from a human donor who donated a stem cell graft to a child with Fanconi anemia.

The CDR3 region is CASQSGIEAFF. The CDR3 nucleotides read TGTGCCAGCCAATCGGGGATTGAAGCTTTCTTT. The chain links TRBV6-6 to TRBJ1-1, with D unclear. Germline CDR1 MNHNY, CDR2 SVGAGI (reference sequence). The V end lost 8 bases, the J end lost 7 bases, and 11 bases lay between the germline ends. CDR3 length equals 11 residues.